The present entry profiles one TCR beta chain with its context. As yet, its antigen is unknown. CDR1 is SGHDN, CDR2 FVKESK, per germline. V lost 1 base to trimming and J lost 3 bases, with 9 bases between them. The CDR3 runs 14 residues. Before the COVID-19 pandemic, during about 2011-2019, CD4+ T cells were taken from unexposed donors. CD4+ T cells were isolated from the cells after around eleven days of culture. Assay: immunoSEQ multiplex PCR; the TCRdb copy retains only in-frame clones and omits some. The sample has roughly 18,000 clones, over 70% seen once; the top ten hold 25% to 35%. The data derive from a study of CD4 T cells in relation to SARS-CoV-2 and coronaviruses.

Sequences were obtained from CD4+ T cells from PBMCs, cultured in vitro. This receptor was taken from a human donor in good health. The rearrangement joins TRBV14 to TRBJ1-2, with no clear D. The DNA of the CDR3 is TGTGCCAGCAGCCAAGGGCCTGGGGACTATGGCTACACCTTC. This sequence encodes CASSQGPGDYGYTF.